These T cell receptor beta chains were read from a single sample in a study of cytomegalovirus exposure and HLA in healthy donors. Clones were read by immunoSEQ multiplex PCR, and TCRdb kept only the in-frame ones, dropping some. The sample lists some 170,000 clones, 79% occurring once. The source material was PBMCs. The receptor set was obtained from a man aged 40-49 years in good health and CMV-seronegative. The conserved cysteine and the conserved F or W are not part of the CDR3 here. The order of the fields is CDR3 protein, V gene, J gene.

CDR3: ASNSGTSYEQY
V: TRBV27
J: TRBJ2-7

CDR3: ASSSSETQY
V: TRBV5-4
J: TRBJ2-5

CDR3: ASSPLIAGQSTDTQY
V: TRBV18
J: TRBJ2-3

CDR3: ASSPTVAGARYTQY
V: TRBV4-3
J: TRBJ2-3

CDR3: ASSPGTLRFFDEQF
V: TRBV7-9
J: TRBJ2-1

CDR3: ASSQDRARQGAGGNTIY
V: TRBV4-2
J: TRBJ1-3

CDR3: ASSSGDGRAEAF
V: TRBV6-5
J: TRBJ1-1

CDR3: TSSQDPTGDYEQY
V: TRBV1
J: TRBJ2-7

CDR3: ASSLQVLQETQY
V: TRBV2
J: TRBJ2-5

CDR3: ASSESGTGGYEQY
V: TRBV10-3
J: TRBJ2-7

CDR3: ASSPTGQPNEKLF
V: TRBV2
J: TRBJ1-4

CDR3: SVEGSGSLHEQY
V: TRBV29-1
J: TRBJ2-7

CDR3: ASSFSGATEAF
V: TRBV5-1
J: TRBJ1-1

CDR3: ASSFSGLAHEQY
V: TRBV7-9
J: TRBJ2-7

CDR3: ASSEATPARNQNIQY
V: TRBV6-1
J: TRBJ2-4

CDR3: ASRKSGSTYEQY
V: TRBV28
J: TRBJ2-7

CDR3: ASSPGTISSSYEQY
V: TRBV19
J: TRBJ2-7

CDR3: ASSPGAKVFEQY
V: TRBV5-5
J: TRBJ2-7

CDR3: ASPFEGGPRGSRNDTQY
V: TRBV5-1
J: TRBJ2-3

CDR3: ASSYSSSLYGYT
V: TRBV6-6
J: TRBJ1-2

CDR3: ASSFRLALNEQF
V: TRBV27
J: TRBJ2-1

CDR3: ASSFRDRGRGYT
V: TRBV5-6
J: TRBJ1-2

CDR3: ASSLVTRGTGELF
V: TRBV5-1
J: TRBJ2-2

CDR3: ASTLGALNEQF
V: TRBV2
J: TRBJ2-1

CDR3: ASSLDPVRDTQY
V: TRBV11-2
J: TRBJ2-3

CDR3: ASSYNPWTGKDGYT
V: TRBV6-5
J: TRBJ1-2

CDR3: ASGGTGDPYEQY
V: TRBV6-5
J: .

CDR3: ASRYTGTDHYGYT
V: TRBV6-1
J: TRBJ1-2

CDR3: ASSYGSGREDTQY
V: TRBV6-5
J: TRBJ2-3

CDR3: ASSNQGFGYGYT
V: TRBV7-9
J: TRBJ1-2

CDR3: ASSLGQGAYEQY
V: TRBV7-9
J: TRBJ2-7

CDR3: ASSLPGTDTQY
V: TRBV7-9
J: TRBJ2-3

CDR3: ASSPQGLKAGELF
V: TRBV19
J: TRBJ2-2

CDR3: ASSYDLWASTDTQY
V: TRBV6-6
J: TRBJ2-3

CDR3: ASSSSSGGGYNEQF
V: TRBV7-6
J: TRBJ2-1

CDR3: ASSLFGKNEQF
V: TRBV7-6
J: TRBJ2-1

CDR3: ASSSRTSGMSYNEQF
V: TRBV13
J: TRBJ2-1

CDR3: SVVRDTSNTEAF
V: TRBV29-1
J: TRBJ1-1

CDR3: ATSRDWQGKEKLF
V: TRBV15
J: TRBJ1-4

CDR3: ASSSRTSGIDIQY
V: TRBV7-2
J: TRBJ2-4

CDR3: SSSVLGAGGSNKQF
V: TRBV7-9
J: TRBJ2-1

CDR3: ASSPLGQGGYEQY
V: TRBV18
J: TRBJ2-7

CDR3: ASSPIREGYEQY
V: TRBV18
J: TRBJ2-7

CDR3: ASSHSYEQY
V: TRBV28
J: TRBJ2-7

CDR3: ASSEAGGLYSYEQY
V: TRBV2
J: TRBJ2-7

CDR3: ASSEGLSGQGQETQY
V: TRBV25-1
J: TRBJ2-5

CDR3: ASSFSLNQPQH
V: TRBV28
J: TRBJ1-5

CDR3: ASTPSSYGYT
V: TRBV7-9
J: TRBJ1-2

CDR3: ASSLLGASETQY
V: TRBV5-5
J: TRBJ2-5

CDR3: ASSLSTGLYGYT
V: TRBV7-9
J: TRBJ1-2

CDR3: ASSLGQGAGNEQF
V: TRBV7-6
J: TRBJ2-1

CDR3: ASSLTGVITGELF
V: TRBV28
J: TRBJ2-2